A single sample is the source of the 16 T cell receptor beta chains below, sequenced in a study of blood T cell repertoires in COVID-19. The method was immunoSEQ multiplex PCR; TCRdb's version includes in-frame clones alone and lacks a portion of them. The sample holds 200,000 to 250,000 clones, approximately 80% seen once. Sequencing used PBMCs or T cells enriched from blood (not recorded which). These receptors originate from a woman in her thirties or forties with acute COVID-19.

The chain employs TRBV20-1 and TRBJ2-6, with 9 bases matching TRBD1. Looked up from germline, CDR1 is DFQATT and CDR2 is SNEGSKA (reference sequence). This CDR3 has 17 residues. V was pared by 3 bases and J by 0 bases, with 6 bases of the junction left unmatched. The CDR3 here is CSASVGQGSSGANVLTF. The CDR3, as DNA: TGCAGTGCTAGTGTAGGACAGGGGAGCTCTGGGGCCAACGTCCTGACTTTC.

The chain has TRBV5-6 and TRBJ2-6, with a tentative D call TRBD1 (6 bases). V was cut by 1 base and J by 3 bases, with 8 bases left in between. CDR1 and CDR2 from the germline V gene are SGHDT and YYEEEE. This CDR3 is built from 15 residues. CDR3 nucleotide sequence: TGTGCCAGCAGCTTGCAGGGGCGTGGGGCCAACGTCCTGACTTTC. Encoded protein: CASSLQGRGANVLTF.

This clone was counted a few times. The gene calls are TRBV10-3 and TRBJ1-6; 12 nucleotides align to TRBD1. V was clipped by 5 bases and J by 7 bases; unmatched bases: 3. The CDR3 runs 15 residues. Germline CDR1 ENHRY, CDR2 SYGVKD. The CDR3 DNA reads as TGTGCCATCAGTACCGGGACAGGGGGCAATTCACCCCTCCACTTT. It codes for CAISTGTGGNSPLHF.

The chain combines TRBV11-2 with TRBJ1-1; TRBD1 is a possible D gene (6 bases). Germline loops: CDR1 SGHAT, CDR2 FQNNGV. The CDR3 consists of 16 residues. Trimming cost V 0 bases and J 6 bases, with 17 bases left between them. The CDR3 DNA follows: TGTGCCAGCAGCTTAGAACTCTCCAGGGGCGGCCCTGAAGCTTTCTTT. It codes for CASSLELSRGGPEAFF.

The V gene is TRBV18, the J gene TRBJ1-4; 10 nucleotides line up with TRBD1. Germline trimming cut 8 bases from V and 3 bases from J; bases unmatched to any gene: 6. Germline CDR1 is KGHSH and CDR2 is LQKENI. The CDR3 totals 15 residues. The CDR3 region is CASRRQGAANEKLFF. CDR3 bases: TGTGCCAGCCGCCGACAGGGGGCCGCTAATGAAAAACTGTTTTTT.

This clone was seen just once. J is TRBJ2-5 and V is TRBV29-1; D is ambiguous. With 3 bases removed from V and 3 bases from J, the gap between germline ends came to 8 bases. CDR3 length: 12 residues. CDR1 and CDR2 (germline): SQVTM, ANQGSEA. This chain's CDR3 is CSVDWQKETQYF. Written as DNA, the CDR3 is TGCAGCGTTGATTGGCAAAAAGAGACCCAGTACTTC.

The V call is TRBV27, the J call TRBJ1-1; a weak D match, TRBD1 (5 bases). V lost 6 bases, J lost 0 bases, and 11 bases lay in between. The CDR3 covers 14 residues. CDR1 and CDR2 (germline): MNHEY, SMNVEV (reference sequence). The CDR3: CASSRGLLNTEAFF. DNA for the CDR3: TGTGCCAGCAGCCGGGGACTATTGAACACTGAAGCTTTCTTT.

The chain has TRBV5-6 and TRBJ1-2, with TRBD1 identical over 9 bases. Trimming removed 3 bases from V and 6 bases from J; junction bases left unmatched: 9. The CDR3 is 15 residues long. Germline-derived CDR1 and CDR2 are SGHDT and YYEEEE. Here the CDR3 reads CASSSSLDRGNGYTF. CDR3 DNA sequence: TGTGCCAGCAGCTCTAGCCTAGACAGGGGGAATGGCTACACCTTC.

The CDR3 protein is CASSQDRQAYGYTF. CDR3 bases: TGTGCCAGCAGCCAAGATCGGCAGGCCTATGGCTACACCTTC. The chain employs TRBV3-1 (or the pseudogene TRBV3-2) and TRBJ1-2; D not certain. The CDR3 runs 14 residues. The germline V and J ends were trimmed by 0 bases and 4 bases, with 9 bases remaining between them. From germline, CDR1 is LGHDT and CDR2 YNNKEL (reference sequence).

The gene calls are TRBV19 and TRBJ1-6; no clear D. This CDR3 region has 14 residues. Looked up from germline, CDR1 is LNHDA and CDR2 is SQIVND (reference sequence). Trimming cost V 3 bases and J 8 bases, with 11 bases left between them. DNA for the CDR3: TGTGCCAGTAGTATTGGGGAGGCGGATTCACCCCTCCACTTT. As protein: CASSIGEADSPLHF. The variable domain in full, with the rest retrieved from reference TRBV19 and TRBJ1-6, is DGGITQSPKYLFRKEGQNVTLSCEQNLNHDAMYWYRQDPGQGLRLIYYSQIVNDFQKGDIAEGYSVSREKKESFPLTVTSAQKNPTAFYLCASSIGEADSPLHFGNGTRLTVT.

The gene calls are TRBV5-1 and TRBJ2-2; D possibly corresponds to TRBD2 (5 bases). V lost 4 bases and J lost 4, with 14 bases in between. The CDR3 spans 15 residues. Germline V gene sequence: CDR1 SGHRS, CDR2 YFSETQ. CDR3 DNA sequence: TGCGCCAGCAGCACCGGGAACGCGATCACCGGGGAGCTGTTTTTT. Protein sequence: CASSTGNAITGELFF.

The rearrangement uses TRBV27 and TRBJ2-1; TRBD2 matches 11 bases. Germline V gene lookup returns CDR1 MNHEY and CDR2 SMNVEV (reference sequence). CDR3 length: 15 amino acids. After removal of 0 bases from V and 7 bases from J, the junction contained 2 bases not matched to a gene. CDR3 in DNA: TGTGCCAGCAGTTTATCACTAGCGGGGGTGAATGAGCAGTTCTTC. This codes for CASSLSLAGVNEQFF.

The rearrangement uses TRBV11-3 and TRBJ2-7; 7 nucleotides line up with TRBD2. V was pared by 2 bases and J by 6 bases, with 4 bases of the junction left unmatched. Germline values: CDR1 SGHNT, CDR2 YENEEA. The CDR3 runs 13 residues. The CDR3 DNA reads as TGTGCCAGCAGCTTATCTTCGGGGGGCGAGCAGTACTTC. Protein: CASSLSSGGEQYF.

The chain joins TRBV7-2 to TRBJ2-3, with D perhaps TRBD2 (5 bases). Germline lookup yields CDR1 SGHTA and CDR2 FQGNSA. The CDR3 is 16 amino acids. The ends were cut back, 0 bases at V and 2 bases at J, with 12 bases in the middle. CDR3 protein: CASSLAGLAHTDTQYF. The CDR3, as DNA: TGTGCCAGCAGCTTAGCTGGACTCGCCCACACAGATACGCAGTATTTT.

The rearrangement joins TRBV28 to TRBJ1-1; 7 bases are shared with TRBD1. Per the germline V gene, CDR1 is MDHEN and CDR2 is SYDVKM. V shed 10 bases and J 0 bases; nucleotides not matched to a gene: 5. CDR3 length: 13 amino acids. In DNA, the CDR3 is TGTGCCACCCTGGGACAGATGAACACTGAAGCTTTCTTT. The encoded protein is CATLGQMNTEAFF.

This chain joins TRBV7-9 and TRBJ2-1; 9 bases fit TRBD2. This CDR3 spans 14 amino acids. CDR1 and CDR2 from the germline V gene are SEHNR and FQNEAQ (reference sequence). Trimming took 5 bases from V and 5 from J; bases not matched to a gene: 4. In DNA form, the CDR3 reads TGTGCCAGCAGCCAACTAGCGGGCAACAATGAGCAGTTCTTC. Residues: CASSQLAGNNEQFF.